These 5 T cell receptor beta chains share one sample of origin, sequenced in a study of neoadjuvant anti-PD-1 for oral cavity cancer. The repertoire was sequenced with immunoSEQ multiplex PCR; TCRdb's copy has only in-frame clones and lacks some. Altogether 12,000 to 15,000 clones are present, 50% to 65% being singletons, with the ten largest covering less than 3%. This sample comprised PBMCs, obtained before nivolumab (anti-PD-1) treatment. The receptors derive from a person aged 35 to 85 with oral cavity squamous cell carcinoma.

The chain carries TRBV5-1 and TRBJ1-1; a weak D match, TRBD1 (5 bases). Germline V gene lookup returns CDR1 SGHRS and CDR2 YFSETQ. Trimming removed 4 bases from V and 1 base from J, with 14 bases in between. The CDR3 sequence is 15 residues long. The CDR3 bases are TGCGCCAGCAGCCCCCAGACAGCCCAGAACACTGAAGCTTTCTTT. Protein product: CASSPQTAQNTEAFF.

This sequence joins TRBV4-2 and TRBJ2-3; TRBD2 matches at 11 bases. Germline CDR1 and CDR2: LGHNA and YNFKEQ. The CDR3 length is 16 residues. The trim removed 5 bases at V and 2 bases at J, leaving 6 bases unmatched. CDR3 residues: CASSELAGVSTDTQYF. CDR3 coding DNA: TGTGCCAGCAGCGAACTAGCGGGGGTCTCCACAGATACGCAGTATTTT.

The chain recombines TRBV4-1 with TRBJ1-2, with D perhaps matching TRBD1 (6 bases). The CDR3 runs 17 residues. CDR1 is MGHRA, CDR2 YSYEKL, per germline. V lost 0 bases, J lost 3 bases, and 17 bases lay in between. In nucleotides, the CDR3 is TGCGCCAGCAGCCAAGATCGAAGGACAGTAACCCACTATGGCTACACCTTC. Translated, it gives CASSQDRRTVTHYGYTF.

This clone was recorded a few times. The rearrangement uses TRBV11-3 and TRBJ2-4; 7 nucleotides match TRBD2. This CDR3 is built from 14 residues. With 5 bases clipped from V and 5 bases from J, the junction kept 6 bases outside the gene matches. Germline V gene lookup returns CDR1 SGHNT and CDR2 YENEEA. The CDR3 region is CASSPGGRENIQYF. The CDR3 bases are TGTGCCAGCAGCCCCGGAGGGAGGGAAAACATTCAGTACTTC.

The chain has TRBV30 and TRBJ1-5, with 9 bases lining up with TRBD1. Germline V gene sequence: CDR1 GTSNPN, CDR2 SVGIG (reference sequence). Trimming removed 2 bases from V and 7 bases from J; junction bases left unmatched: 15. The length of the CDR3 is 17 residues. The CDR3 DNA sequence: TGTGCCTGGAGTCTCGGTGGACAGGGGTTATTGAAGCAGCCCCAGCATTTT. Its translation is CAWSLGGQGLLKQPQHF. Full variable domain (remainder filled in from reference TRBV30 and TRBJ1-5): SQTIHQWPATLVQPVGSPLSLECTVEGTSNPNLYWYRQAAGRGLQLLFYSVGIGQISSEVPQNLSASRPQDRQFILSSKKLLLSDSGFYLCAWSLGGQGLLKQPQHFGDGTRLSIL.